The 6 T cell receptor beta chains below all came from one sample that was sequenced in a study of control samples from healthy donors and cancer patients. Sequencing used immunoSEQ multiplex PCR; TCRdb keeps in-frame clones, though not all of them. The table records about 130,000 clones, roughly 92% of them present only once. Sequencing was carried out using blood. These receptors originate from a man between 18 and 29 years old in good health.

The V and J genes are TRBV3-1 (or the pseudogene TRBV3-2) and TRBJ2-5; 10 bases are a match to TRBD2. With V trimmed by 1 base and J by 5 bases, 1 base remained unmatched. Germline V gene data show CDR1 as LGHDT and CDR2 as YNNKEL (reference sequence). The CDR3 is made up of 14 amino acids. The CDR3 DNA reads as TGTGCCAGCAGCCAAGGAGCGGGGGGGGAGACCCAGTACTTC. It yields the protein CASSQGAGGETQYF.

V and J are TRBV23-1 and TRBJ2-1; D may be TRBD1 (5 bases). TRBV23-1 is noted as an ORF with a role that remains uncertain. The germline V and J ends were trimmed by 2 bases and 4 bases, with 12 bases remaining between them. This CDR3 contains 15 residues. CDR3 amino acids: CASSQRFSGYNEQFF. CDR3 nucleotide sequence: TGCGCCAGCAGTCAACGTTTTTCAGGGTACAATGAGCAGTTCTTC.

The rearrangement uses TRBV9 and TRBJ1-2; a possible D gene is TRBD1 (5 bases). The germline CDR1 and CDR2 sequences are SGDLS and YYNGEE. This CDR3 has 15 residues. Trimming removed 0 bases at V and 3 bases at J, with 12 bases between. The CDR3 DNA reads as TGTGCCAGCAGCGTAGGGCAGGGCGCTTACTATGGCTACACCTTC. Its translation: CASSVGQGAYYGYTF.

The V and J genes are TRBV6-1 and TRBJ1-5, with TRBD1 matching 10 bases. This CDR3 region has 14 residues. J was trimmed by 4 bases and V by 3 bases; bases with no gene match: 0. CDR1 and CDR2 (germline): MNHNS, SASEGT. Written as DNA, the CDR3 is TGTGCCAGCAGTGAGGGACAGGGGAATCAGCCCCAGCATTTT. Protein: CASSEGQGNQPQHF.

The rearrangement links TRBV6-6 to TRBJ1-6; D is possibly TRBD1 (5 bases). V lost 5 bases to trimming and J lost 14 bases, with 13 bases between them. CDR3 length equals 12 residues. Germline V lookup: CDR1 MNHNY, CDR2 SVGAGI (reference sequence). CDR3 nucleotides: TGTGCCAGCAGTCCCACTATAGGGGCCCTCCACTTT. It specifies CASSPTIGALHF.

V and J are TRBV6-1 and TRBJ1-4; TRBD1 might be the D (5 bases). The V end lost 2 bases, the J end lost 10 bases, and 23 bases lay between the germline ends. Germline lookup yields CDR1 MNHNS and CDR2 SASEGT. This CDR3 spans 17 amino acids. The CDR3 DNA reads TGTGCCAGCAGTGAACTTTCGTACGGGACCTCGCAGGGAAAACTGTTTTTT. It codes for CASSELSYGTSQGKLFF.